This entry lists 20 T cell receptor beta chains sequenced from one sample in a study of OX40 agonist ivuxolimab in advanced cancers. The library was produced with the immunoSEQ multiplex PCR assay. TCRdb's version of the immuneACCESS table is confined to in-frame rearrangements and falls short of the full clone set. An unresolved V gene accounts for under half of the shortfall where checked; the remainder is of unknown origin. Recorded for this sample are tens of thousands of clones; 75% to 95% of them occurred a single time. The top ten clones comprise about 9% of the sample. The input for sequencing was CD4+ or CD8+ T cells sorted from blood, taken in a trial of the OX40 agonist ivuxolimab. Receptor source: an adult with an advanced solid tumor such as melanoma, head and neck, liver or kidney cancer.

This clone was recorded a few times. This chain links TRBV19 with TRBJ2-7; tentatively, D is TRBD1 (5 bases). The CDR3 totals 14 residues. Germline-derived CDR1 and CDR2 are LNHDA and SQIVND (reference sequence). V shed 8 bases and J shed 1 base, with 15 bases lying between them. Here the CDR3 DNA reads TGTGCCAGTCGGACCAGGGTAGGGTCCTACGAGCAGTACTTC. It encodes CASRTRVGSYEQYF.

This chain links TRBV4-1 with TRBJ2-7; tentatively, D is TRBD1 or TRBD2 (5 bases each). V was cut by 3 bases and J by 4 bases, with 10 bases left in between. Germline V gene data show CDR1 as MGHRA and CDR2 as YSYEKL. The CDR3 has 13 residues. The chain's CDR3 is CASSHPGSYEQYF. The CDR3 bases are TGCGCCAGCAGCCATCCAGGGAGTTACGAGCAGTACTTC.

CDR3 loop: CASSLAGPQAYEQYF. Here the CDR3 DNA reads TGTGCCAGCAGCTTGGCGGGTCCCCAAGCCTACGAGCAGTACTTC. The chain carries TRBV5-5 and TRBJ2-7; D is unclear. The CDR3 spans 15 residues. The germline CDR1 and CDR2 sequences are SGHKS and YYEKEE (reference sequence). Trimming left V 0 bases short and J 2 bases short, with 12 bases between.

This clone has only a few counts. V gene TRBV30 combines with J gene TRBJ1-1, with a weak D call TRBD1 (6 bases). Germline V gene lookup returns CDR1 GTSNPN and CDR2 SVGIG (reference sequence). Trimming cost V 3 bases and J 0 bases, with 8 bases left between them. The CDR3 is 13 residues long. The CDR3 spells CAWSTGMNTEAFF. Written as DNA, the CDR3 is TGTGCCTGGAGCACAGGGATGAACACTGAAGCTTTCTTT.

The chain has TRBV4-1 and TRBJ1-1; D perhaps matches TRBD1 (5 bases). Per the germline V gene, CDR1 is MGHRA and CDR2 is YSYEKL. V was clipped by 0 bases and J by 3 bases, with 20 bases between them. The CDR3 runs to 18 residues. The CDR3 loop is CASSQELALGPPHTEAFF. As DNA, the CDR3 is TGCGCCAGCAGCCAAGAGTTAGCGCTGGGACCGCCTCACACTGAAGCTTTCTTT.

The rearrangement links TRBV2 to TRBJ2-7, with TRBD2 matching over 10 bases. Germline V lookup: CDR1 SNHLY, CDR2 FYNNEI. Trimming at V came to 3 bases and at J to 2 bases, leaving 4 bases not matched to a gene. This CDR3 comprises 15 residues. CDR3 nucleotides: TGTGCCAGCAGTGATCCTAGCGGGAGCACCTACGAGCAGTACTTC. Its translation is CASSDPSGSTYEQYF. Using reference TRBV2 and TRBJ2-7 for the parts outside the CDR3, the full variable domain is EPEVTQTPSHQVTQMGQEVILRCVPISNHLYFYWYRQILGQKVEFLVSFYNNEISEKSEIFDDQFSVERPDGSNFTLKIRSTKLEDSAMYFCASSDPSGSTYEQYFGPGTRLTVT.

The genes are TRBV29-1 and TRBJ1-1, with D possibly being TRBD1 (5 bases). Trimming left V 3 bases short and J 5 bases short, with 13 bases between. The CDR3 is 13 amino acids. Germline CDR1 SQVTM, CDR2 ANQGSEA. Here the CDR3 DNA reads TGCAGCGTTGAGGGGGAGGTAGAAACTGAAGCTTTCTTT. This translates into CSVEGEVETEAFF.

This clone came up once. The chain is built from TRBV12-5 and TRBJ2-5; D gene unclear. The J call is in doubt because the DNA end fits TRBJ2-7 better. From germline, CDR1 is LGHNT and CDR2 FRNRAP. The CDR3 loop spans 12 amino acids. This chain's CDR3 is CASGGSYYEQYF. The CDR3 region has the DNA TGTGCTAGTGGTGGGTCCTACTACGAGCAGTACTTC.

The V call is TRBV5-6, the J call TRBJ2-7; D is tentatively TRBD1 or TRBD2 (5 bases each). V shed 1 base and J shed 3 bases, with 23 bases lying between them. Germline CDR1 and CDR2: SGHDT and YYEEEE. The CDR3 totals 18 residues. CDR3 DNA sequence: TGTGCCAGCAGCTTGCGTTGGTCGCCGTCCGGGACGATCTACGAGCAGTACTTC. It codes for CASSLRWSPSGTIYEQYF. The full variable domain, rest sourced from reference TRBV5-6 and TRBJ2-7, is DAGVTQSPTHLIKTRGQQVTLRCSPKSGHDTVSWYQQALGQGPQFIFQYYEEEERQRGNFPDRFSGHQFPNYSSELNVNALLLGDSALYLCASSLRWSPSGTIYEQYFGPGTRLTVT.

The chain employs TRBV7-9 and TRBJ2-7; tentative D call: TRBD2 (7 bases). Trimming removed 6 bases from V and 7 bases from J, with 16 bases in between. Germline V gene lookup returns CDR1 SEHNR and CDR2 FQNEAQ (reference sequence). The length of the CDR3 is 13 residues. The CDR3 spells CASSSDGGPEQYF. CDR3 nucleotide sequence: TGTGCCAGCAGTTCGGACGGGGGGCCTGAGCAGTACTTC.

The chain has TRBV18 and TRBJ2-5; perhaps TRBD2 as D (6 bases). V lost 4 bases and J lost 7, with 22 bases in between. Germline V gene lookup returns CDR1 KGHSH and CDR2 LQKENI. This CDR3 is 16 amino acids long. In DNA, the CDR3 is TGTGCCAGCTCACTCCTATCGGGACTTTACACGTGGACCCAGTACTTC. This sequence encodes CASSLLSGLYTWTQYF.

The CDR3: CASADREPLGYEQYF. In DNA, the CDR3 is TGTGCCAGCGCTGACAGGGAACCCTTGGGCTACGAGCAGTACTTC. The J gene is TRBJ2-7, the V gene TRBV6-1; 7 bases are shared with TRBD1. Germline V gene lookup returns CDR1 MNHNS and CDR2 SASEGT. This CDR3 has 15 amino acids. The ends lost 8 bases at V and 3 bases at J; junction bases unmatched: 13.

In DNA form, the CDR3 reads TGTGCCAGCAGCTTGACAGGGGCTCGAGAGACCCAGTACTTC. Protein product: CASSLTGARETQYF. The V call is TRBV7-9, the J call TRBJ2-5; 8 bases fit TRBD1. V gave up 3 bases and J gave up 4 bases; unmatched junction bases: 4. CDR1 SEHNR and CDR2 FQNEAQ come from the germline V gene (reference sequence). This CDR3 has 14 amino acids.

This clone appeared a single time. The chain recombines TRBV7-3 with TRBJ1-1; 8 nucleotides line up with TRBD1. CDR1 and CDR2 from the germline V gene are SGHTA and FQGTGA. The V gene end was trimmed by 5 bases and the J gene end by 4 bases; junction bases not matched to a gene: 6. The CDR3 is made up of 14 amino acids. CDR3 sequence reads: CASSKAGGGTEAFF. CDR3 DNA: TGTGCCAGCAGCAAAGCAGGGGGCGGCACTGAAGCTTTCTTT.

The chain links TRBV30 to TRBJ1-2, with 7 bases that match TRBD1. Germline V gives CDR1 GTSNPN, CDR2 SVGIG (reference sequence). CDR3 length: 13 amino acids. The V gene end was trimmed by 0 bases and the J gene end by 6 bases; junction bases not matched to a gene: 4. The CDR3 coding sequence is TGTGCCTGGAGTGTACAGGGGAGTGATGGCTACACCTTC. Amino acids: CAWSVQGSDGYTF. The full variable domain, with the rest looked up from reference TRBV30 and TRBJ1-2, is SQTIHQWPATLVQPVGSPLSLECTVEGTSNPNLYWYRQAAGRGLQLLFYSVGIGQISSEVPQNLSASRPQDRQFILSSKKLLLSDSGFYLCAWSVQGSDGYTFGSGTRLTVV.

V is TRBV27 and J is TRBJ1-5, with D possibly matching TRBD1 (6 bases). V lost 1 base to trimming and J lost 4 bases, with 11 bases between them. Germline V lookup: CDR1 MNHEY, CDR2 SMNVEV (reference sequence). The CDR3 is 15 amino acids. The CDR3 loop is CASSLYTGRNQPQHF. The CDR3 DNA sequence: TGTGCCAGCAGTTTATATACAGGGCGGAATCAGCCCCAGCATTTT.

This clone was detected only once. V and J are TRBV4-1 and TRBJ2-5; no clear D. The V gene lost 3 bases and the J gene lost 2 bases, with 13 bases spanning the gap. The V gene's germline CDR1 is MGHRA and CDR2 YSYEKL. This CDR3 contains 15 residues. CDR3 loop: CASSHGWLSQETQYF. The CDR3 coding sequence is TGCGCCAGCAGCCATGGTTGGCTGTCTCAAGAGACCCAGTACTTC.

The chain is built from TRBV7-9 and TRBJ2-1, with D unclear. The V end lost 3 bases, the J end lost 3 bases, and 9 bases lay between the germline ends. The CDR3 is 14 amino acids. Per germline, CDR1 SEHNR and CDR2 FQNEAQ (reference sequence). DNA for the CDR3: TGTGCCAGCAGCTTGGAGCTCGTCTACAATGAGCAGTTCTTC. It translates to CASSLELVYNEQFF.

V and J are TRBV7-9 and TRBJ1-4; weak D call: TRBD1 (6 bases). CDR1 is SEHNR, CDR2 FQNEAQ, per germline (reference sequence). V lost 8 bases to trimming and J lost 0 bases, with 16 bases between them. This CDR3 spans 16 amino acids. The CDR3: CASRLSGDATNEKLFF. CDR3 sequence (DNA): TGTGCCAGCCGATTATCAGGGGATGCAACTAATGAAAAACTGTTTTTT.

The chain uses TRBV5-1 and TRBJ2-7; TRBD1 is a possible D gene (5 bases). Deletions cut 4 bases from V and 1 base from J, with 15 bases between. The CDR3 loop spans 15 amino acids. Per germline, CDR1 SGHRS and CDR2 YFSETQ. CDR3 amino acids: CASSADSLPSYEQYF. In DNA form, the CDR3 reads TGCGCCAGCAGCGCAGACAGCTTACCTTCCTACGAGCAGTACTTC.